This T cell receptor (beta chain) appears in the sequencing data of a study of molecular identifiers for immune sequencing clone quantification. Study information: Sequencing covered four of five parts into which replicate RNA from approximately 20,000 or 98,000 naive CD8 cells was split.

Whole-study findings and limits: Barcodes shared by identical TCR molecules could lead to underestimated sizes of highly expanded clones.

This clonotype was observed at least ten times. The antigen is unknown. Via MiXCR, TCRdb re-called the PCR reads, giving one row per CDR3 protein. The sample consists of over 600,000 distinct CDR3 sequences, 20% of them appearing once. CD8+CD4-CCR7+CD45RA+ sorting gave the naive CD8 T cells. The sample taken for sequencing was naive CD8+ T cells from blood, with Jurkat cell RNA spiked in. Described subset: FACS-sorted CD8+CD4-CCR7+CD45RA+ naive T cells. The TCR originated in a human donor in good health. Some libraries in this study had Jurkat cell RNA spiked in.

CDR3 nucleotide sequence: TGCAGCGTTGATGCAGCGAACACCGGGGAGCTGTTTTTT. It encodes CSVDAANTGELFF. This chain uses TRBV29-1 with TRBJ2-2; D is ambiguous. Trimming removed 3 bases at V and 0 bases at J, with 5 bases between. The CDR3 spans 13 residues. CDR1 and CDR2 (germline): SQVTM, ANQGSEA.